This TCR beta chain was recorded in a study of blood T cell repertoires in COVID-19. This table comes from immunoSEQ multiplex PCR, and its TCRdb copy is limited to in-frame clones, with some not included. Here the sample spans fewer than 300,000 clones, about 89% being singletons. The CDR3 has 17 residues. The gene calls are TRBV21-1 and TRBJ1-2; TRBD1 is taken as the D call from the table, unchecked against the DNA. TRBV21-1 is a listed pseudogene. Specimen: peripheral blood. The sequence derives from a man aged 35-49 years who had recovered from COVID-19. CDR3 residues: CASSKIRGQHGLRGYTF. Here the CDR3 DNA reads TGTGCCAGCAGCAAAATTAGGGGGCAGCATGGGTTGCGCGGCTACACCTTC.